The clone carrying this T cell receptor (beta chain) was seen at least ten times. This sample was taken from a study of response to subunit inactivated influenza vaccine. One entry per CDR3 protein results from TCRdb running MiXCR on the RT-PCR reads. Among around 200,000 distinct CDR3 sequences, around 12% were seen once, and the ten largest hold about 29%. This same sample was also taken into another study, of T cells expressing NK-cell markers. That paper adds: Production of TCR beta cDNA relied on 5'RACE template switching with UMIs.

The clonotype originates from a man aged 45-65 years who received an inactivated influenza vaccine. The sequencing here drew on CD8+ T cells sorted from PBMCs, taken 11 to 12 days after vaccination.

The CDR3 bases are TGCGCCAGCAGCCAAGAGTTATTAAGCAATCAGCCCCAGCATTTT. It translates to CASSQELLSNQPQHF. V is TRBV4-3 and J is TRBJ1-5; D is undetermined. The CDR3 spans 15 residues. V shed 0 bases and J shed 1 base, with 7 bases lying between them. Germline V gene data show CDR1 as LGHNA and CDR2 as YSLEER.